This is a list of T cell receptor beta chains from one sample in a study of cytomegalovirus exposure and HLA in healthy donors. The method was immunoSEQ multiplex PCR; TCRdb's version includes in-frame clones alone and lacks a portion of them. The sample has 50,000 to 70,000 clones; approximately 75% are singletons. Sequencing was carried out using PBMCs. Source of these receptors: a man younger than 45 in good health and CMV-seropositive. Both conserved end residues are part of each CDR3. Only part of the rows carry a size: once, few, many, or a class if the clone is expanded.

abundance,j_gene,v_gene,len,CDR3aa
.,TRBJ2-2,TRBV19,14,CASMGTGDTGELFF
.,TRBJ1-2,TRBV6-6,12,CASSYPRDGYTF
.,TRBJ2-7,TRBV7-9,13,CASSLLTSYEQYF
.,TRBJ2-1,TRBV6-5,16,CASSSSGQGYYNEQFF
.,TRBJ2-7,TRBV27,15,CASSFTGDPPYEQYF
.,TRBJ2-7,TRBV7-2,16,CASSLGRGPGSYEQYF
.,TRBJ1-4,TRBV4-2,17,CASSHPAGISYNEKLFF
.,TRBJ1-1,TRBV28,12,CATTRANTEAFF
.,TRBJ1-1,TRBV18,13,CASSPNREREAFF
once,TRBJ2-3,TRBV7-7,14,CASSLNGGADTQYF
.,TRBJ2-5,TRBV7-9,15,CSSSLDSPPAETQYF
few,TRBJ1-1,TRBV5-4,14,CASSTAGWDTEAFF
once,TRBJ2-3,TRBV4-2,15,CASSQVDSDTDTQYF
.,TRBJ2-7,TRBV11-3,13,CASSNPGTNEQYF
.,TRBJ1-2,TRBV28,13,CASLGTTNYGYTF
.,TRBJ2-3,TRBV6-1,14,CASRLTEATDTQYF
.,TRBJ1-4,TRBV19,15,CASRPWTGGDEKLFF
.,TRBJ2-1,TRBV4-1,14,CASSPQAKSGLGFF
.,TRBJ1-2,TRBV5-1,16,CASSLAVTGRRYGYTF
.,TRBJ1-1,TRBV6-5,14,CASSGTGRGWAAFF
few,TRBJ1-1,TRBV14,13,CASSQVMATEAFF
.,TRBJ2-2,TRBV12-1,15,CASSFVAGGPGELFF
.,TRBJ2-7,TRBV19,14,CASSIWTGDYEQYF
.,TRBJ1-3,TRBV9,18,CASSVGGRKAYSGNTIYF
.,TRBJ2-5,TRBV30,13,CAWRDAGRGAQYF
.,TRBJ1-6,TRBV9,15,CASSAGGLPNSPLHF
.,TRBJ2-7,TRBV7-6,13,CASSIGIGYEQYF
.,TRBJ1-1,TRBV6-1,14,CASSEVGTGLEAFF
few,TRBJ1-6,TRBV5-1,16,CASSLERGRRSSPLHF
.,TRBJ1-2,TRBV30,13,CAWSGQAANGYTF
.,TRBJ1-1,TRBV27,16,CASIFFPITGTTEAFF
.,TRBJ1-6,TRBV7-9,15,CASSSSGQGNSPLHF
medium-sized,TRBJ2-3,TRBV6-4,14,CASSDGGATDTQYF
.,TRBJ2-7,TRBV5-5,16,CASSRVLGAVSYEQYF
.,TRBJ2-2,TRBV5-6,18,CASSFGLAGAPNTGELFF
.,TRBJ1-1,TRBV6-5,14,CASSLGQGVTEAFF
.,TRBJ2-3,TRBV6-5,15,CASSGLAGGSDTQYF
.,TRBJ2-7,TRBV12-5,13,CASGLGRGNEQYF